These 7 T cell receptor beta chains share one sample of origin, sequenced in a study of graft-versus-host responses after intestinal transplantation. No antigens are known for them. Profiled with immunoSEQ multiplex PCR; TCRdb holds only in-frame clones, not every one. Of some 120,000 clones in the sample, more than 85% are singletons; the top ten hold 1.2%. This specimen was unstimulated CD8+ T cells sorted from spleen or lymph node cells, taken before transplant. These receptors all come from a human donor who was the organ donor for an intestinal transplant.

The chain carries TRBV27 and TRBJ2-3; 9 nucleotides line up with TRBD2. J was trimmed by 2 bases and V by 6 bases; bases with no gene match: 15. This CDR3 region has 18 residues. Germline V gene sequence: CDR1 MNHEY, CDR2 SMNVEV (reference sequence). In nucleotides, the CDR3 is TGTGCCAGCAGCCAAAGTCCACTAGCGGGCGACCCCACAGATACGCAGTATTTT. The encoded protein is CASSQSPLAGDPTDTQYF.

This clone has only a few counts. The J gene is TRBJ2-4, the V gene TRBV7-8, with TRBD2 matching 9 bases. CDR1 and CDR2 (germline): SGHVS, FQNEAQ. This CDR3 is 15 amino acids long. The junction had 1 base not matched to a gene; V was cut back by 1 base and J by 3 bases. The CDR3: CASSLGGGGKNIQYF. The CDR3 DNA reads as TGTGCCAGCAGCTTAGGCGGGGGGGGCAAAAACATTCAGTACTTC.

The chain employs TRBV19 and TRBJ2-3; 9 nucleotides match TRBD1. Trimming removed 4 bases from V and 4 bases from J; junction bases left unmatched: 12. There are 17 residues in the CDR3. Germline CDR1 reads LNHDA; CDR2 reads SQIVND (reference sequence). The CDR3 reads CASSTLRPGQGSDTQYF. The CDR3 DNA is TGTGCCAGTAGTACCCTGAGGCCGGGACAGGGTTCAGATACGCAGTATTTT. The full variable domain, in which reference TRBV19 and TRBJ2-3 provide the parts outside the CDR3, is DGGITQSPKYLFRKEGQNVTLSCEQNLNHDAMYWYRQDPGQGLRLIYYSQIVNDFQKGDIAEGYSVSREKKESFPLTVTSAQKNPTAFYLCASSTLRPGQGSDTQYFGPGTRLTVL.

This clone was observed a single time. V gene TRBV7-9 combines with J gene TRBJ2-3, with D perhaps matching TRBD2 (6 bases). This CDR3 spans 15 amino acids. Trimming took 3 bases from V and 0 from J, leaving 10 bases between them. Per the germline V gene, CDR1 is SEHNR and CDR2 is FQNEAQ (reference sequence). The CDR3 protein is CASSFFGGSTDTQYF. The CDR3 nucleotides are TGTGCCAGCAGCTTTTTCGGGGGAAGCACAGATACGCAGTATTTT.

The V and J genes are TRBV5-6 and TRBJ2-7, with D maybe TRBD1 (6 bases). This CDR3 has 12 residues. The germline V gene has CDR1 SGHDT and CDR2 YYEEEE. The germline V and J ends were trimmed by 2 bases and 5 bases, with 8 bases remaining between them. As DNA, the CDR3 is TGTGCCAGCAGCTTTACAGGGAACGAGCAGTACTTC. This sequence encodes CASSFTGNEQYF.

The chain employs TRBV9 and TRBJ2-3; D remains ambiguous. In germline, CDR1 is SGDLS, CDR2 YYNGEE. V shed 0 bases and J shed 3 bases, with 11 bases lying between them. This CDR3 has 15 residues. CDR3 sequence: CASSVEAGRTDTQYF. As DNA, the CDR3 is TGTGCCAGCAGCGTAGAGGCCGGTCGAACAGATACGCAGTATTTT.

The chain links TRBV6-5 to TRBJ1-2; a possible D gene is TRBD1 (6 bases). Deletions cut 2 bases from V and 6 bases from J, with 10 bases between. The CDR3 is 13 amino acids. Germline V lookup: CDR1 MNHEY, CDR2 SVGAGI. The CDR3 coding sequence is TGTGCCAGCAGTTACGGGCAGGGGAATGGCTACACCTTC. Amino acids: CASSYGQGNGYTF.